This T cell receptor beta chain was captured in a study of cytomegalovirus exposure and HLA in healthy donors. This CDR3 comprises 16 residues. Germline V lookup: CDR1 MNHNY, CDR2 SVGAGI (reference sequence). Overall study findings and caveats: A missense variant in DCLRE1C was later tied to TCR beta V- and J-gene trimming.

This PCR relied on a set of 60 Vbeta primers and 13 Jbeta primers. Original processing notes: In a later analysis, the count reached 82 million or so unique TCR beta chains, with approximately 11 million shared. The repertoire was sequenced with immunoSEQ multiplex PCR; TCRdb's copy has only in-frame clones and lacks some. The V and J calls and clone size were taken over from that table, and D and trimming were inferred from the DNA. The sample lists 120,000 to 150,000 clones; 70% to 80% were seen once. Donors consisted of healthy bone marrow donors. To note about this clone: Antigen: not known.

The material sequenced was PBMCs. This clonotype was sampled from a female donor in good health and CMV-seronegative. The chain uses TRBV6-6 and TRBJ2-5; possible D gene TRBD2, 6 bases. The J call may be mistaken, given a closer DNA end match to TRBJ2-7. CDR3 loop: CASSGAGTDPVYEQYF. DNA for the CDR3: TGTGCCAGCAGTGGGGCGGGGACGGACCCGGTCTACGAGCAGTACTTC.